This TCR beta chain was documented in a study of neurological immune-mediated disorders. General study findings and limits: Expansion of TCR clones was greatest in HTLV-1-associated myelopathy and smallest in multiple sclerosis, where it fell below that of healthy controls. No expanded-clone CDR3 amino acid sequence recurred across subjects, suggesting private TCR-beta repertoires.

The CDR3 sequence is 15 residues long. Germline values: CDR1 SGHRS, CDR2 YFSETQ. After removal of 2 bases from V and 3 bases from J, the junction contained 5 bases not matched to a gene. In every sequencing run, more than 160 million TCR-beta sequences were generated from 15-18 subjects. MiXCR, run by TCRdb on the 5' RACE reads, gives a single entry per CDR3 protein. The sample carries tens of thousands of distinct CDR3 sequences, roughly 8.8% recorded once. Indicated time point: longitudinal time-point 3. Unsorted libraries were prepared from 2 million PBMCs held at -80 C. This clonotype was seen a handful of times. What it binds is unknown.

Source material: PBMCs. The rearrangement uses TRBV5-1 and TRBJ2-1; 7 bases fit TRBD2. This receptor was taken from a middle-aged woman in good health. CDR3 nucleotides: TGCGCCAGCAGCTTAGGCGGGGGTGGCTACAATGAGCAGTTCTTC. Its translation: CASSLGGGGYNEQFF.